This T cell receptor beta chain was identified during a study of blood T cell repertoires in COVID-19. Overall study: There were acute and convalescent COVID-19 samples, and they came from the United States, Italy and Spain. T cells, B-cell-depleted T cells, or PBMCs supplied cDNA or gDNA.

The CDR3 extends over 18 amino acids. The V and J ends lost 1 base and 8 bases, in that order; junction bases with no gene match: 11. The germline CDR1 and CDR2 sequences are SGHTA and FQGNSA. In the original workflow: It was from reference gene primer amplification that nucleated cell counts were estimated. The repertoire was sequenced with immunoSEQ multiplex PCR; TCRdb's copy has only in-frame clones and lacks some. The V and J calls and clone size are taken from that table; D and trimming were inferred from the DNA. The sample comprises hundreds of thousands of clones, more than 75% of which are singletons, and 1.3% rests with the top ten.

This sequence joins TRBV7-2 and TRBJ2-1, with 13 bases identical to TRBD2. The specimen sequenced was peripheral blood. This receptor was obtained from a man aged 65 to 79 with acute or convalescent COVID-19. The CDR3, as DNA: TGTGCCAGCAGCTTAGGTGGACTAGCGGGGGCCCTCCCATATGAGCAGTTCTTC. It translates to CASSLGGLAGALPYEQFF.